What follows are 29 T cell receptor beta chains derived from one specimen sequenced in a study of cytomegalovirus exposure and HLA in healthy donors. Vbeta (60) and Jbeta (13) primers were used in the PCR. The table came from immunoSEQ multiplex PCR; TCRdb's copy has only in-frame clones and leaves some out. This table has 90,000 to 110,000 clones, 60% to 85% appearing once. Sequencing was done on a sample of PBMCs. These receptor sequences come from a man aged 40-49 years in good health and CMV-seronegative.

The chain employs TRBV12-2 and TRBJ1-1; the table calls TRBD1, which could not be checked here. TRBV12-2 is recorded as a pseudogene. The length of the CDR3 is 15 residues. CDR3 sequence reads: CASRFTGTADTEAFF. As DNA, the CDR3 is TGTGCAAGTCGCTTTACCGGGACAGCTGACACTGAAGCTTTCTTT.

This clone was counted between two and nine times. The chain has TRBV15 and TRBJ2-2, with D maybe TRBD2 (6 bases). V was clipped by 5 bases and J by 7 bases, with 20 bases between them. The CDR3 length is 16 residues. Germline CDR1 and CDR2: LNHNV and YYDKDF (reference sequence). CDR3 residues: CATSGRRGLSSGELFF. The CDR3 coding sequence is TGTGCCACCAGCGGACGGAGAGGACTATCCAGCGGGGAGCTGTTTTTT.

The CDR3 DNA reads TGTGCCAGCAGTCTAGGCAATGAGCAGTTCTTC. Amino acid sequence: CASSLGNEQFF. The genes are TRBV28 and TRBJ2-1; D is uncertain. Germline V gene data show CDR1 as MDHEN and CDR2 as SYDVKM. The CDR3 is 11 amino acids. The V end was cut by 5 bases, the J end by 6 bases, with 5 bases between.

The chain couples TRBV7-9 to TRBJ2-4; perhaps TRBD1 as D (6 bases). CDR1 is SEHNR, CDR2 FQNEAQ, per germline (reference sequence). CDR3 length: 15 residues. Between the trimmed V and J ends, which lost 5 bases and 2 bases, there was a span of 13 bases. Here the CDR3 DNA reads TGTGCCAGCAGCCAAAGGACAGATCCCAAAAACATTCAGTACTTC. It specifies CASSQRTDPKNIQYF.

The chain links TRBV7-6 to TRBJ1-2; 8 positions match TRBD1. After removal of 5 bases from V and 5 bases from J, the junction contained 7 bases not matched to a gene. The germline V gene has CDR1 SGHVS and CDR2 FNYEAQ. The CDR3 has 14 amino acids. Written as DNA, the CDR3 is TGTGCCAGCAGCCCAGACAGGGGCTATTATGGCTACACCTTC. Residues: CASSPDRGYYGYTF.

CDR3 nucleotides: TGTGCCAGCAGTGAAGCGCTGGCTAGCGGGAGTTTGGATACGCAGTATTTT. This codes for CASSEALASGSLDTQYF. The rearrangement uses TRBV6-1 and TRBJ2-3; 10 nucleotides match TRBD2. The CDR3 runs 17 residues. In germline, CDR1 is MNHNS, CDR2 SASEGT. The V and J ends lost 0 bases and 6 bases, in that order; junction bases with no gene match: 9.

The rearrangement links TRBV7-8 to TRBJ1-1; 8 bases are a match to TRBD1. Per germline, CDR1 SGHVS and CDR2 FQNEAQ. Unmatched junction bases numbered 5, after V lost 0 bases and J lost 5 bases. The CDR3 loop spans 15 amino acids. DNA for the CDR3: TGTGCCAGCAGCTTAGCGACAGGGGTGGGGACTGAAGCTTTCTTT. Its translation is CASSLATGVGTEAFF.

The CDR3 nucleotides are TGTGCCAGCAGTTTCCCCTCGTTTGGGACAGCAAGCTCCTACGAGCAGTACTTC. As protein: CASSFPSFGTASSYEQYF. The chain couples TRBV28 to TRBJ2-7; 7 nucleotides agree with TRBD1. This CDR3 spans 18 amino acids. The germline V gene encodes CDR1 MDHEN and CDR2 SYDVKM. The ends lost 3 bases at V and 0 bases at J; junction bases unmatched: 14.

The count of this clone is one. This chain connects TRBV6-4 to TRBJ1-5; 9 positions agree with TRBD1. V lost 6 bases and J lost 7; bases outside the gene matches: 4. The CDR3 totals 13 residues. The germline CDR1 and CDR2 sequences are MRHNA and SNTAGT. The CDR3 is CASRGTGRQPQHF. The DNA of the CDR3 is TGTGCCAGCAGGGGGACAGGGCGACAGCCCCAGCATTTT.

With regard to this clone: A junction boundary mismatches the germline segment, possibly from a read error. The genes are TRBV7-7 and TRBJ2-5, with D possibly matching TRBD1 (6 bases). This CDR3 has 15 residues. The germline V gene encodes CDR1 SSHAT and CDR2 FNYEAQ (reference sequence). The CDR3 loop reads CASSSTPQGLETQYF. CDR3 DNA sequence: TGTGCTAGCAGCTCGACCCCACAGGGTCTGGAGACCCAGTACTTC.

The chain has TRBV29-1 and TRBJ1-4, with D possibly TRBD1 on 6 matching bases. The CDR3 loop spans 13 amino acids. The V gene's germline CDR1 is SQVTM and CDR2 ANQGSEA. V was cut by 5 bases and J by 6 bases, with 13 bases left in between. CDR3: CSVFRGADEKLFF. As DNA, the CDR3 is TGCAGCGTTTTTCGGGGGGCAGATGAAAAACTGTTTTTT.

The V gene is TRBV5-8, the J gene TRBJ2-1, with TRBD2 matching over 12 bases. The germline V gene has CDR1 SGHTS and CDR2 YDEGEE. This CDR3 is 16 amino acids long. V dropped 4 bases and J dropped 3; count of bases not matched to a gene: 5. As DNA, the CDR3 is TGTGCCAGCAGCCTTCGACTAGCGGGGGACTACAATGAGCAGTTCTTC. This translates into CASSLRLAGDYNEQFF.

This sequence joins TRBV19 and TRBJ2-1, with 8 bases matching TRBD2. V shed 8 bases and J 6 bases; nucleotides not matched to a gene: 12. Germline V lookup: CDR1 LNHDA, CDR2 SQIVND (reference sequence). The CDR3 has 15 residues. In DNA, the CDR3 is TGTGCCAGTGCGGACGAGACTAGCGCTTTCAATGAGCAGTTCTTC. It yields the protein CASADETSAFNEQFF.

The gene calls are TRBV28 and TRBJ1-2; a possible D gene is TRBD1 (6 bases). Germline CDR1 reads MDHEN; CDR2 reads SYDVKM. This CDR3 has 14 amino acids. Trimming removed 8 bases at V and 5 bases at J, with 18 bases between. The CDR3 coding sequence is TGTGCCAGCCCCGGTCCGGGGGGCGGGTATGGCTACACCTTC. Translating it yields CASPGPGGGYGYTF.

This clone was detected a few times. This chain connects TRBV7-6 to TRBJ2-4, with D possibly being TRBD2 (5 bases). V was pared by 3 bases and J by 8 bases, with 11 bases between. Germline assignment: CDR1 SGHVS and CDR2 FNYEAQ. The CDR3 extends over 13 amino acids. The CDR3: CASSFGRRDIQYF. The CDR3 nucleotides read TGTGCCAGCAGCTTCGGTCGGCGGGACATTCAGTACTTC.

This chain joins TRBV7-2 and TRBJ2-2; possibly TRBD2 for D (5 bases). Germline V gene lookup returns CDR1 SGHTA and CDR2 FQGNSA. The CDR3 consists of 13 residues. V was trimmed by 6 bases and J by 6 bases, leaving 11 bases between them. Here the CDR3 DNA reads TGTGCCAGCAGGGCCTCCGGGGCCGGGGAGCTGTTTTTT. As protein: CASRASGAGELFF.

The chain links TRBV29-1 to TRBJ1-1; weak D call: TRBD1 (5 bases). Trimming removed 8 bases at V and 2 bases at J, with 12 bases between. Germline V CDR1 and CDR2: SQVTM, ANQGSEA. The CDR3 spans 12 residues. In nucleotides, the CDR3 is TGCAGCCGGGAGGGGCTTAACACTGAAGCTTTCTTT. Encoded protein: CSREGLNTEAFF.

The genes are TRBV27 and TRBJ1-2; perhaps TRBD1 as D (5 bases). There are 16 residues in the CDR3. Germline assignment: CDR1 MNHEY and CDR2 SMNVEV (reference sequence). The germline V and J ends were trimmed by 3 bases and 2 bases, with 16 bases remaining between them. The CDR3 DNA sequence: TGTGCCAGCAGTTTTGAGGGGCGGGAACCCAACTATGGCTACACCTTC. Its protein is CASSFEGREPNYGYTF.

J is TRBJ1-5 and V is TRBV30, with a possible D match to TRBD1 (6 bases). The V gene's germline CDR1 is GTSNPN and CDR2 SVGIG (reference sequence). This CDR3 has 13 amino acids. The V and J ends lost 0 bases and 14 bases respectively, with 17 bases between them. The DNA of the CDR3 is TGTGCCTGGAGTGTACAGGGCTCAGCCGGGAAGCATTTT. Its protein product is CAWSVQGSAGKHF.

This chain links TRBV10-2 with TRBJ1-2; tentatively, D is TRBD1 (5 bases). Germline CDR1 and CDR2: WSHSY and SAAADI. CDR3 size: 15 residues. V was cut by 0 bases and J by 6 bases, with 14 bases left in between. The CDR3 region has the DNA TGCGCCAGCAGTGAGTCGAAGTCGGGGGGGAATGGCTACACCTTC. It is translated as CASSESKSGGNGYTF.

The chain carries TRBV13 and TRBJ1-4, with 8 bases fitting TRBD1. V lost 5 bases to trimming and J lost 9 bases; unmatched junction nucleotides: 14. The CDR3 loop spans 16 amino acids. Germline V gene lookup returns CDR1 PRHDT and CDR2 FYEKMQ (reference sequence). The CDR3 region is CASSLGSGQGFKKLFF. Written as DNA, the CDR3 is TGTGCCAGCAGCCTGGGTTCTGGACAGGGATTCAAAAAACTGTTTTTT.

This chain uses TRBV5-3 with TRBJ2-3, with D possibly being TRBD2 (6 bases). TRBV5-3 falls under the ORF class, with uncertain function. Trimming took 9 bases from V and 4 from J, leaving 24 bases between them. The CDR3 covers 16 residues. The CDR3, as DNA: TGTGCCAAATTGTCCCGGTGGGACTCATACTCAGATACGCAGTATTTT. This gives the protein CAKLSRWDSYSDTQYF.

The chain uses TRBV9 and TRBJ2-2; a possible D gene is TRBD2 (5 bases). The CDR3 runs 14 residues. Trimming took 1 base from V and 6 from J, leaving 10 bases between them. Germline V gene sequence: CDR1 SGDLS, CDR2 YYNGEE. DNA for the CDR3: TGTGCCAGCAGCGTATTAATGGAGGCCGGGGAGCTGTTTTTT. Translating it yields CASSVLMEAGELFF.

Written as DNA, the CDR3 is TGCGCCAGCAGCTTGGATCGGTACTCTGGGGCCAACGTCCTGACTTTC. It encodes CASSLDRYSGANVLTF. This chain links TRBV5-1 with TRBJ2-6; D gene unclear. The CDR3 totals 16 residues. Trimming took 0 bases from V and 0 from J, leaving 7 bases between them. The germline gives CDR1 SGHRS, CDR2 YFSETQ.

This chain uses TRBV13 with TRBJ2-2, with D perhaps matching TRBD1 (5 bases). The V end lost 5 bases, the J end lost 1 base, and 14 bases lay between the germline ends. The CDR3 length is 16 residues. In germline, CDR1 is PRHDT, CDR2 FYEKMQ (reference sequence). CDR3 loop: CASSGKGWGNTGELFF. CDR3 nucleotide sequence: TGTGCCAGCAGCGGCAAGGGGTGGGGGAACACCGGGGAGCTGTTTTTT.

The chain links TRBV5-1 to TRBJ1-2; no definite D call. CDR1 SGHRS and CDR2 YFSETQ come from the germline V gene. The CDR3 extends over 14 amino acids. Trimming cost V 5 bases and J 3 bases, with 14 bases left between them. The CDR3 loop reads CASRVGGLDYGYTF. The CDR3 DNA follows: TGCGCCAGCAGGGTGGGAGGACTGGACTATGGCTACACCTTC.

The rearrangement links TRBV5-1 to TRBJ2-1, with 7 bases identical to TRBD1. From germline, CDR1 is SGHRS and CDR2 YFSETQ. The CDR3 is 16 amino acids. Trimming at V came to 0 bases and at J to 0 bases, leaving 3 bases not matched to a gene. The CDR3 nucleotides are TGCGCCAGCAGCTTGGGGGGACAGAGCTCCTACAATGAGCAGTTCTTC. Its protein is CASSLGGQSSYNEQFF.

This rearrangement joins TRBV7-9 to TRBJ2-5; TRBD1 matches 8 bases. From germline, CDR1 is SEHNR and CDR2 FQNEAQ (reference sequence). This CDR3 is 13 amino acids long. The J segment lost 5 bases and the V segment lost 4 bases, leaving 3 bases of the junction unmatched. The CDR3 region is CASSWGQDETQYF. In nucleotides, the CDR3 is TGTGCCAGCAGCTGGGGACAGGATGAGACCCAGTACTTC. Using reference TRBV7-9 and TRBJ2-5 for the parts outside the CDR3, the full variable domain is DTGVSQNPRHKITKRGQNVTFRCDPISEHNRLYWYRQTLGQGPEFLTYFQNEAQLEKSRLLSDRFSAERPKGSFSTLEIQRTEQGDSAMYLCASSWGQDETQYFGPGTRLLVL.

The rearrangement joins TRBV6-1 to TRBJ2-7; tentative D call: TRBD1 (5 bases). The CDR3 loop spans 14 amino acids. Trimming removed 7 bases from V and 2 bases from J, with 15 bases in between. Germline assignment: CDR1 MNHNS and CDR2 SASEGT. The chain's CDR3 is CASNTGWGTYEQYF. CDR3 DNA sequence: TGTGCCAGCAATACAGGTTGGGGAACCTACGAGCAGTACTTC.